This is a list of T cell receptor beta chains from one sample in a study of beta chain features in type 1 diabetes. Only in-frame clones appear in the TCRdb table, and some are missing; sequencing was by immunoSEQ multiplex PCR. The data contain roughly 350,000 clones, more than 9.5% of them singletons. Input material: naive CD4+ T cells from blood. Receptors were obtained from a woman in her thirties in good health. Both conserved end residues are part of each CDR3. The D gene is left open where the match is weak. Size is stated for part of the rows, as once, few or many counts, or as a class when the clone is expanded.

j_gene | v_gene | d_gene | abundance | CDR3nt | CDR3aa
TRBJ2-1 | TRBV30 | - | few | TGTGCCTGGAGCGACAAGACCCGAGACTACAATGAGCAGTTCTTC | CAWSDKTRDYNEQFF
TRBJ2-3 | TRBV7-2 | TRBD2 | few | TGTGCCAGCAGCAGATTCCGGACTAGCGGGTGGAGCACAGATACGCAGTATTTT | CASSRFRTSGWSTDTQYF
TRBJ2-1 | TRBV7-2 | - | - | TGTGCCAGCAGCTCCCTAGCGTTTGGTGAGCAGTTCTTC | CASSSLAFGEQFF
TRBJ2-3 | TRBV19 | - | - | TGTGCCAGTAGCCCGTCTCCGGGCACAGATACGCAGTATTTT | CASSPSPGTDTQYF
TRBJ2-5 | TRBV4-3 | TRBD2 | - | TGCGCCAGCAGCCGGCTTGGGGGAGGGCCGGTGGAGACCCAGTACTTC | CASSRLGGGPVETQYF
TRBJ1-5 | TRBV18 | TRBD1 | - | TGTGCCAGCTCACCACTCGACAGGGGGAGTAGCAATCAGCCCCAGCATTTT | CASSPLDRGSSNQPQHF
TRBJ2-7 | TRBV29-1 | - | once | TGCAGCATCAGGGTAACCTACGAGCAGTACTTC | CSIRVTYEQYF
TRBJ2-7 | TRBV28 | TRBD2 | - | TGTGCCAGCCATCCGGGACTAGCAGAACCCTACGAGCAGTACTTC | CASHPGLAEPYEQYF
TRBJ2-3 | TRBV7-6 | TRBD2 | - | TGTGCCAGCCACTCTAGCGGGAGTGTGGCAGATACGCAGTATTTT | CASHSSGSVADTQYF
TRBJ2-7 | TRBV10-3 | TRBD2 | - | TGTGCCATCAGTGAAGGGACTAGCGGCTACGAGCAGTACTTC | CAISEGTSGYEQYF
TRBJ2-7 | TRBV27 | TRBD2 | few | TGTGCCAGCAGTTTGAAGACTAGCGGGAGGGCCGAGCAGTACTTC | CASSLKTSGRAEQYF
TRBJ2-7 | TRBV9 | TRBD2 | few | TGTGCCAGCAGCGTAGAGAGCGGGAGGGCCCAGCAGTACTTC | CASSVESGRAQQYF
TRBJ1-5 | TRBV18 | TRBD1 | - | TGTGCCAGCTCACCGGGACAGGGAGTTTATCAGCCCCAGCATTTT | CASSPGQGVYQPQHF
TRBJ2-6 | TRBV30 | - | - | TGTGCCTGGAGTGTTGGGACATCTGGGGCCAACGTCCTGACTTTC | CAWSVGTSGANVLTF
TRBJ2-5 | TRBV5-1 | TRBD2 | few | TGCGCCAGCACCTTTGTAGCGGGAGGGCAGGAGACCCAGTACTTC | CASTFVAGGQETQYF
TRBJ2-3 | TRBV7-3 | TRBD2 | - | TGTGCCAGCAGCGTGAGACTAGCGGGCACAGATACGCAGTATTTT | CASSVRLAGTDTQYF
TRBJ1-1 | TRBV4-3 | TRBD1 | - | TGCGCCAGCAGCCGGACAGGGGGCCCAAACACTGAAGCTTTCTTT | CASSRTGGPNTEAFF
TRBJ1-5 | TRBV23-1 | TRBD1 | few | TGCGCCAGCAGTCAAACCCCGATGAGGGACAGGGAGGATTTT | CASSQTPMRDREDF
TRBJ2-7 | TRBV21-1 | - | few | TGTGCCAGCAACCCCAGCGGGGCCCGACCCTACGAGCAGTACTTC | CASNPSGARPYEQYF
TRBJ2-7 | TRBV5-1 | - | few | TGCGCCAGCAGCCCCGCAGGGGAAAGGGAGCAGTACTTC | CASSPAGEREQYF
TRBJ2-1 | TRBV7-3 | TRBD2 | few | TGTGCCAGCAGCCAAGACCGGACTAGCAATGAGCAGTTCTTC | CASSQDRTSNEQFF
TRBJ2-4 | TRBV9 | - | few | TGTGCCAGCAGCGTAGGAAACAGGGAGAACATTCAGTACTTC | CASSVGNRENIQYF
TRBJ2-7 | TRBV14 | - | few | TGTGCCAGCAGCCACCCCCCAGGTATCCGGGGCTCCTACGAGCAGTACTTC | CASSHPPGIRGSYEQYF
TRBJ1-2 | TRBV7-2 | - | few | TGTGCCAGCAGCTTACTATCGGCGACTACCTTC | CASSLLSATTF
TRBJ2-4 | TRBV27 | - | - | TGTGCCAGCAGTCCAAGGACAGACCTAGCCAAAAACATTCAGTACTTC | CASSPRTDLAKNIQYF
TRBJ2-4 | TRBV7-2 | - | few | TGTGCCAGCAGCGGACGGGGACATCTCAAGGGAAACATTCAGTACTTC | CASSGRGHLKGNIQYF
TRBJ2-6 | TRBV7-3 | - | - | TGTGCCAGCAGCTCACTCCGGGACTGGAACTCTGGGGCCAACGTCCTGACTTTC | CASSSLRDWNSGANVLTF
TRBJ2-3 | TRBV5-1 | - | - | TGCGCCAGCAGCTTGGCACTAGTCGGCACAGATACGCAGTATTTT | CASSLALVGTDTQYF
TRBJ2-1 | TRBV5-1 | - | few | TGCGCCAGCAGCTTGGCCCTGGGGAGCTACAATGAGCAGTTCTTC | CASSLALGSYNEQFF
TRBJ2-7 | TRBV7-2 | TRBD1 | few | TGTGCCAGCAGCTTACATCTCCCGGGACAGGGGTACGAGCAGTACTTC | CASSLHLPGQGYEQYF
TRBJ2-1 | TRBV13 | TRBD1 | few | TGTGCCAGCAGCGTAAGGACCGGGACAGGATACAATGAGCAGTTCTTC | CASSVRTGTGYNEQFF
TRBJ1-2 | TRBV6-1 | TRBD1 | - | TGTGCCAGCAGCCGGGACAGGGATCACTATGGCTACACCTTC | CASSRDRDHYGYTF